The 16 T cell receptor beta chains given below trace back to one sample, sequenced in a study of T cells in localized non-small cell lung cancer. TCRdb keeps only in-frame clones here, not all; method: immunoSEQ multiplex PCR. The sample consists of around 83,000 clones, over 70% of them appearing once. This material consisted of PBMCs, taken before any cancer treatment. These receptors came from a man aged 35-75 years with stage II squamous cell lung carcinoma.

V usage is TRBV18 and J usage is TRBJ1-6, with a tentative D call TRBD1 (5 bases). The V and J ends lost 5 bases and 10 bases respectively, with 12 bases between them. This CDR3 contains 13 residues. Germline V lookup: CDR1 KGHSH, CDR2 LQKENI. The CDR3 coding sequence is TGTGCCAGCTCAGAGACGGCAGGGTCACCCCTCCACTTT. It is translated as CASSETAGSPLHF.

The chain employs TRBV5-4 and TRBJ1-5, with a tentative D call TRBD1 (5 bases). Trimming cost V 4 bases and J 11 bases, with 16 bases left between them. Germline values: CDR1 SGHNT, CDR2 YYREEE (reference sequence). The CDR3 is 13 amino acids. In DNA, the CDR3 is TGTGCCAGCAGCCGGGACGCAGACGGGACCCAGCATTTT. It is translated as CASSRDADGTQHF.

The chain is built from TRBV11-3 and TRBJ2-7; weak D call: TRBD1 (6 bases). Trimming stripped 2 bases from V and 7 bases from J, with 18 bases between. There are 15 residues in the CDR3. Germline V gives CDR1 SGHNT, CDR2 YENEEA. In nucleotides, the CDR3 is TGTGCCAGCAGCTTACAGGGGCAGGGTGTCCAGGAGCAGTACTTC. Its translation is CASSLQGQGVQEQYF. Full variable domain (outside the CDR3, taken from reference TRBV11-3 and TRBJ2-7): EAGVVQSPRYKIIEKKQPVAFWCNPISGHNTLYWYLQNLGQGPELLIRYENEEAVDDSQLPKDRFSAERLKGVDSTLKIQPAELGDSAVYLCASSLQGQGVQEQYFGPGTRLTVT.

The chain has TRBV5-1 and TRBJ1-3; D call uncertain. The CDR3 loop spans 14 amino acids. Trimming stripped 0 bases from V and 3 bases from J, with 7 bases between. From germline, CDR1 is SGHRS and CDR2 YFSETQ. CDR3 sequence: CASSLEVNGNTIYF. In DNA form, the CDR3 reads TGCGCCAGCAGCTTGGAGGTTAATGGAAACACCATATATTTT.

The chain employs TRBV13 and TRBJ2-1, with no clear D. Germline V CDR1 and CDR2: PRHDT, FYEKMQ (reference sequence). The V and J ends lost 2 bases and 8 bases respectively, with 13 bases between them. The CDR3 sequence is 14 residues long. CDR3 nucleotides: TGTGCCAGCAGCTTATTAGGATCGGGCCATGAGCAGTTCTTC. Its protein is CASSLLGSGHEQFF.

J is TRBJ2-3 and V is TRBV11-2, with 8 bases that match TRBD2. Germline CDR1 and CDR2: SGHAT and FQNNGV. Trimming cost V 0 bases and J 3 bases; bases outside gene matches: 14. This CDR3 has 19 residues. CDR3 DNA: TGTGCCAGCAGCTTAGACCTAGCGGGCTGGGTTAGTGGAACAGATACGCAGTATTTT. This gives the protein CASSLDLAGWVSGTDTQYF. Together with reference TRBV11-2 and TRBJ2-3, the CDR3 gives the full variable domain: EAGVAQSPRYKIIEKRQSVAFWCNPISGHATLYWYQQILGQGPKLLIQFQNNGVVDDSQLPKDRFSAERLKGVDSTLKIQPAKLEDSAVYLCASSLDLAGWVSGTDTQYFGPGTRLTVL.

Points on this clone: Because the CDR3's place on the DNA is in doubt, the DNA is left out and the CDR3 is given as listed by TCRdb. This chain joins TRBV6-4 and TRBJ1-2; the table assigns TRBD1, which was not confirmed against the DNA. Counting both end residues, the CDR3 totals 13 amino acids. CDR1 is MRHNA, CDR2 SNTAGT, per germline. The CDR3 region is CAMSTGYECGYTF.

The chain links TRBV6-6 to TRBJ1-5; the match to TRBD1 covers 8 bases. V was pared by 10 bases and J by 2 bases, with 7 bases of the junction left unmatched. This CDR3 contains 14 residues. Germline CDR1 reads MNHNY; CDR2 reads SVGAGI (reference sequence). DNA for the CDR3: TGTGCCACCAGGGACAGGTCGGGCAATCAGCCCCAGCATTTT. Translated, it gives CATRDRSGNQPQHF.

The gene calls are TRBV7-2 and TRBJ2-2; D gene unclear. The V end lost 3 bases, the J end lost 3 bases, and 8 bases lay between the germline ends. Germline V gene sequence: CDR1 SGHTA, CDR2 FQGNSA. This CDR3 has 14 residues. The CDR3 region is CASSFGAYTGELFF. CDR3 DNA: TGTGCCAGCAGCTTCGGAGCCTACACCGGGGAGCTGTTTTTT. Based on the CDR3 plus reference TRBV7-2 and TRBJ2-2, the full variable domain is GAGVSQSPSNKVTEKGKDVELRCDPISGHTALYWYRQSLGQGLEFLIYFQGNSAPDKSGLPSDRFSAERTGGSVSTLTIQRTQQEDSAVYLCASSFGAYTGELFFGEGSRLTVL.

The J gene is TRBJ1-5, the V gene TRBV28; no firm D call. This CDR3 is 15 amino acids long. Trimming stripped 6 bases from V and 0 bases from J, with 12 bases between. CDR1 is MDHEN and CDR2 is SYDVKM in the germline V gene. This CDR3 reads CASSDRVPSNQPQHF. The CDR3 DNA sequence: TGTGCCAGCAGCGACCGCGTACCTAGCAATCAGCCCCAGCATTTT.

This chain joins TRBV6-1 and TRBJ1-5, with D unresolved. CDR3 length: 15 amino acids. Trimming left V 5 bases short and J 0 bases short, with 11 bases between. The germline V gene encodes CDR1 MNHNS and CDR2 SASEGT. The CDR3 protein is CASSRTGYSNQPQHF. CDR3 sequence (DNA): TGTGCCAGCAGTCGAACCGGATATAGCAATCAGCCCCAGCATTTT.

This rearrangement joins TRBV7-6 to TRBJ1-1, with TRBD1 matching over 9 bases. CDR3 size: 16 residues. V was clipped by 2 bases and J by 5 bases; unmatched bases: 9. Germline V gene data show CDR1 as SGHVS and CDR2 as FNYEAQ. CDR3 sequence reads: CASSLYGGTGKTEAFF. CDR3 nucleotides: TGTGCCAGCAGCTTATATGGAGGGACAGGGAAAACTGAAGCTTTCTTT.

The chain carries TRBV6-5 and TRBJ2-7; 8 nucleotides line up with TRBD1. CDR3 size: 15 residues. CDR1 MNHEY and CDR2 SVGAGI come from the germline V gene. Trimming took 0 bases from V and 3 from J; bases not matched to a gene: 4. Here the CDR3 reads CASSYSAGGVYEQYF. The CDR3 DNA reads TGTGCCAGCAGTTACTCGGCAGGGGGCGTCTACGAGCAGTACTTC.

DNA for the CDR3: TGTGCCAGCAGACCCAGGGCGGGAGTGTTCGAGGCCGGGGAGCTGTTTTTT. The encoded protein is CASRPRAGVFEAGELFF. This rearrangement joins TRBV11-2 to TRBJ2-2; 7 nucleotides align to TRBD2. Trimming at V came to 6 bases and at J to 6 bases, leaving 16 bases not matched to a gene. Looked up from germline, CDR1 is SGHAT and CDR2 is FQNNGV. The CDR3 contains 17 residues. Drawing the rest from reference TRBV11-2 and TRBJ2-2, the complete variable domain is EAGVAQSPRYKIIEKRQSVAFWCNPISGHATLYWYQQILGQGPKLLIQFQNNGVVDDSQLPKDRFSAERLKGVDSTLKIQPAKLEDSAVYLCASRPRAGVFEAGELFFGEGSRLTVL.

This chain joins TRBV19 and TRBJ2-5, with D perhaps assigned TRBD1 or TRBD2 (5 bases each). V lost 5 bases and J lost 0, with 16 bases in between. The CDR3 is made up of 16 amino acids. CDR1 is LNHDA, CDR2 SQIVND, per germline (reference sequence). CDR3 amino acids: CASSPLTGTYQETQYF. The DNA for the CDR3 is TGTGCCAGTAGTCCCCTTACCGGGACCTACCAAGAGACCCAGTACTTC.

The gene calls are TRBV19 and TRBJ2-7; unclear D gene. V lost 3 bases, J lost 2 bases, and 11 bases lay in between. The CDR3 extends over 14 amino acids. Looked up from germline, CDR1 is LNHDA and CDR2 is SQIVND (reference sequence). CDR3 nucleotides: TGTGCCAGTAGTATCAAAGCGCCCCCCTACGAGCAGTACTTC. Translated, it gives CASSIKAPPYEQYF.